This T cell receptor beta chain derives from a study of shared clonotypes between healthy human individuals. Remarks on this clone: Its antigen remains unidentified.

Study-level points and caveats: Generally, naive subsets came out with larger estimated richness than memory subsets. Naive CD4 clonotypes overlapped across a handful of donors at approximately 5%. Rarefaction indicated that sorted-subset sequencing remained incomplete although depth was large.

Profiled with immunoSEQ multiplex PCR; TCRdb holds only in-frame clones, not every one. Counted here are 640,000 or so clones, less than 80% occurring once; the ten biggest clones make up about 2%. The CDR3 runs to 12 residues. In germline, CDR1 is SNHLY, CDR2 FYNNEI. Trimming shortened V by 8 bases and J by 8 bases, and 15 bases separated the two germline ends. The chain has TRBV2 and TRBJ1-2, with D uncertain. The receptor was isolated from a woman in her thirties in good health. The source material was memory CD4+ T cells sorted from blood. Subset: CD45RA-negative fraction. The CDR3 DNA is TGTGCCAGCGGAGTGGTCATGAGAGGCTACACCTTC. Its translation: CASGVVMRGYTF.